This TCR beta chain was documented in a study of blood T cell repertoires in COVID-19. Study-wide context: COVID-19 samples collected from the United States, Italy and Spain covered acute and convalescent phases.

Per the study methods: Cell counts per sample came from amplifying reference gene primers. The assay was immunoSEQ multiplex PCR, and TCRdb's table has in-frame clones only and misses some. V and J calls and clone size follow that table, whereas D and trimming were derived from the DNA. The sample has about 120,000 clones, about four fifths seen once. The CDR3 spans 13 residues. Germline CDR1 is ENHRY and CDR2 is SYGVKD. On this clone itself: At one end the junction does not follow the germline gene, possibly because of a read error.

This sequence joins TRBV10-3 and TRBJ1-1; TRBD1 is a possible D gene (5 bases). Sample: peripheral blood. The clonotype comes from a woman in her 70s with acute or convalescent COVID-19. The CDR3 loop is CAISESSQGEAFF. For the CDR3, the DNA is TGTGCCATCAGCGAGTCGAGTCAGGGTGAAGCTTTCTTT.